This is a list of T cell receptor beta chains from one sample in a study of blood T cell repertoires in COVID-19. Sequencing was performed with immunoSEQ multiplex PCR; in TCRdb, only in-frame clones are kept and a portion is missing. Among 350,000 to 450,000 clones listed, about 87% were seen once. The sequencing sample was made of PBMCs or T cells enriched from blood (not recorded which). The receptors were gathered from a man between 40 and 49 years old in a cohort exposed to, infected with or recovered from COVID-19 (not recorded which). The CDR3 runs from the conserved cysteine through the conserved F or W. Each record gives: CDR3 length, V gene, J gene, CDR3 protein.

length: 14
V: TRBV27
J: TRBJ1-4
CDR3: CASSLLGSGEKLFF

length: 14
V: TRBV5-4
J: TRBJ1-1
CDR3: CASSLSAGRTEAFF

length: 14
V: TRBV9
J: TRBJ2-3
CDR3: CASSGILGTDTQYF

length: 15
V: TRBV19
J: TRBJ2-7
CDR3: CASSIYGTSGVEQYF

length: 16
V: TRBV5-1
J: TRBJ2-2
CDR3: CASSPRQGANTGELFF

length: 15
V: TRBV5-6
J: TRBJ2-7
CDR3: CASSRQGTQDYEQYF

length: 11
V: TRBV27
J: TRBJ1-1
CDR3: CASTQGTEAFF

length: 12
V: TRBV12-3/TRBV12-4
J: TRBJ1-2
CDR3: CASTSGRYGYTF

length: 14
V: TRBV5-1
J: TRBJ1-2
CDR3: CASSLVAANYGYTF

length: 15
V: TRBV2
J: TRBJ1-6
CDR3: CASVRDRGPNSPLHF

length: 15
V: TRBV5-4
J: TRBJ1-1
CDR3: CASSLAQGMNTEAFF

length: 15
V: TRBV5-5
J: TRBJ1-6
CDR3: CASSLDRVIYSPLHF

length: 15
V: TRBV6-5
J: TRBJ1-1
CDR3: CASSYEAGPNTEAFF

length: 18
V: TRBV5-3
J: TRBJ2-6
CDR3: CARSLGHPESSGANVLTF

length: 17
V: TRBV21-1
J: TRBJ2-7
CDR3: CASSKVRFGASTYEQYF

length: 14
V: TRBV5-1
J: TRBJ1-1
CDR3: CASSSQGAVVEAFF

length: 14
V: TRBV11-3
J: TRBJ2-2
CDR3: CASSLDMTVGELFF

length: 14
V: TRBV5-4
J: TRBJ1-2
CDR3: CASSLGQHNYGYTF

length: 15
V: TRBV7-2
J: TRBJ1-2
CDR3: CASRDGTGGNYGYTF

length: 14
V: TRBV7-9
J: TRBJ2-3
CDR3: CASSLGQPGDTQYF

length: 16
V: TRBV11-2
J: TRBJ2-7
CDR3: CASSKEAVSSTYEQYF

length: 13
V: TRBV20-1
J: TRBJ2-7
CDR3: CSASPGGSYEQYF

length: 14
V: TRBV5-1
J: TRBJ1-2
CDR3: CASSPQGSQYGYTF

length: 14
V: TRBV16
J: TRBJ2-7
CDR3: CASSQSAQGGEQYF

length: 14
V: TRBV28
J: TRBJ1-5
CDR3: CASTDGQGDQPQHF

length: 12
V: TRBV10-3
J: TRBJ2-5
CDR3: CAITYRQETQYF

length: 18
V: TRBV28
J: TRBJ1-3
CDR3: CASRRGRRGTSSGNTIYF

length: 13
V: TRBV19
J: TRBJ1-4
CDR3: CASTLLGDEKLFF

length: 13
V: TRBV28
J: TRBJ2-7
CDR3: CASRNRGVVEQYF

length: 13
V: TRBV29-1
J: TRBJ2-1
CDR3: CSADRDQYNEQFF

length: 17
V: TRBV3-1/TRBV3-2
J: TRBJ2-3
CDR3: CASSQKRLLAGEGTQYF

length: 14
V: TRBV6-5
J: TRBJ2-3
CDR3: CASSRQPSTDTQYF

length: 14
V: TRBV15
J: TRBJ2-2
CDR3: CATRWTRNTGELFF

length: 14
V: TRBV7-9
J: TRBJ2-1
CDR3: CASSYGLDYREQFF

length: 18
V: TRBV12-2
J: TRBJ2-2
CDR3: CASRLEVSAPWGGGELFF